This is a list of T cell receptor beta chains from one sample in a study of cytomegalovirus exposure and HLA in healthy donors. Method: immunoSEQ multiplex PCR; TCRdb's copy keeps in-frame clones and lacks some. Of roughly 150,000 clones listed, less than 80% are singletons. Sequencing was done on a sample of PBMCs. All receptors derive from a man aged 40-49 years in good health and CMV-seropositive. Each CDR3 is given with its conserved first and last residue. The order of the fields is clone size, D gene, V gene, J gene, CDR3 DNA, CDR3 protein. A D gene is named only where the DNA matches it firmly. For some rows the clone size is stated as once, few or many, or as a class when expanded; others skip it.

NA	NA	TRBV30	TRBJ1-2	TGTGCCTGGAGAGACCTTACCCGGGGGAGTGATCGCTACACCTTC	CAWRDLTRGSDRYTF
NA	TRBD1	TRBV19	TRBJ1-5	TGTGCCATAGCCCAAAGCGGGACAGGGAATCAGCCCCAGCATTTT	CAIAQSGTGNQPQHF
NA	TRBD1	TRBV5-4	TRBJ1-4	TGTGCCAGCAGCTTGTTTGGGACAGGGTTTCGAAAACTGTTTTTT	CASSLFGTGFRKLFF
NA	TRBD2	TRBV30	TRBJ2-7	TGTGCCTGGAGTATCACTAGCGGGTTGCAGTACTTC	CAWSITSGLQYF
NA	TRBD2	TRBV2	TRBJ2-1	TGTGCCAGCAGCGGCGGGCCTAGCGGGAGAGGCGGGTTCTTC	CASSGGPSGRGGFF
NA	NA	TRBV5-6	TRBJ1-2	TGTGCCAGCAGCTTGAGGTGGGGGAGGAACTATGGCTACACCTTC	CASSLRWGRNYGYTF
few	TRBD1	TRBV6-1	TRBJ1-6	TGTGCCAGCAGTGAGAGACAGGGTATCTGGCAGGTGGGAGATTCACCCCTCCACTTT	CASSERQGIWQVGDSPLHF
NA	NA	TRBV6-1	TRBJ2-3	TGTGCTACCAGGGGTCCTAGCACAGATACGCAGTATTTT	CATRGPSTDTQYF
NA	TRBD2	TRBV29-1	TRBJ2-3	TGCAGCGTTGGCCGGGGGGACCATTCACTAGGATCAGATACGCAGTATTTT	CSVGRGDHSLGSDTQYF
NA	NA	TRBV6-5	TRBJ1-4	TGTGCCAGCAGAACGGGGGGTTCTAATGAAAAACTGTTTTTT	CASRTGGSNEKLFF
NA	NA	TRBV7-9	TRBJ1-2	TGTGCCACCGACTCCGGCGCTAACTATGGCTACACCTTC	CATDSGANYGYTF
NA	TRBD2	TRBV14	TRBJ2-7	TGTGCCAGCAGCCAGTTATCTAGCGGGAGTGGGTACGAGCAGTACTTC	CASSQLSSGSGYEQYF
few	NA	TRBV30	TRBJ2-4	TGTGCCTGGAGTGTCGGGGGTCTCGCCAAAAACATTCAGTACTTC	CAWSVGGLAKNIQYF
NA	TRBD1	TRBV30	TRBJ1-2	TGTGCCTGGGGGACAGTGAACTATGGCTACACCTTC	CAWGTVNYGYTF
few	TRBD2	TRBV5-1	TRBJ2-2	TGCGCCAGCAGCTTCCTAGCGGATTTTAACACCGGGGAGCTGTTTTTT	CASSFLADFNTGELFF
once	TRBD1	TRBV28	TRBJ2-1	TGTGCCAGCAGCCCATATCACAGGGGGCGCAACAATGAGCAGTTCTTC	CASSPYHRGRNNEQFF
once	TRBD1	TRBV6-4	TRBJ2-5	TGTGCCAGCGCAGGGGGCTTGGGGGAGACCCAGTACTTC	CASAGGLGETQYF
NA	TRBD2	TRBV10-1	TRBJ2-2	TGCGCCAGCAAGCGGGAACGGAACACCGGGGAGCTGTTTTTT	CASKRERNTGELFF
NA	NA	TRBV28	TRBJ1-2	TGTGCCACACAACAGGTTAACTATGGCTACACCTTC	CATQQVNYGYTF
once	NA	TRBV28	TRBJ2-2	TGTGCCAGCAGTCAAAACCATAGAATCACCGGGGAGCTGTTTTTT	CASSQNHRITGELFF
NA	NA	TRBV6-1	TRBJ1-2	TGTGCCAGCAGTGAAGTAGGAGTCTATGGCTACACCTTC	CASSEVGVYGYTF
NA	TRBD1	TRBV5-1	TRBJ2-7	TGCGCCAGCAGCCTACACCCGGACAGGAAATACGAGCAGTACTTC	CASSLHPDRKYEQYF
NA	TRBD2	TRBV5-4	TRBJ2-4	TGTGCCAGCAGCGGGGGGACTAGCGATTCCAAAAACATTCAGTACTTC	CASSGGTSDSKNIQYF
NA	NA	TRBV18	TRBJ1-1	TGTGCCAGCTCACCAGCCGCACAAGTGAACACTGAAGCTTTCTTT	CASSPAAQVNTEAFF
NA	NA	TRBV11-2	TRBJ2-1	TGTGCCAGCAGCACCGTAGGGACTGGGGGTGAGTTGGAGCAGTTCTTC	CASSTVGTGGELEQFF
NA	TRBD1	TRBV6-5	TRBJ1-1	TGTGCCAGCAGTGGGACAGGGGTCGCCTTGGAAGCTTTCTTT	CASSGTGVALEAFF